This entry describes one T cell receptor (beta chain). The target of this receptor is not known. No clone much larger than this one lies a single base away; base qualities are absent. This record comes from a study of cytomegalovirus exposure and HLA in healthy donors (dated by TCRdb to the late 2010s). Some background on the complete study: According to a later analysis, the 120 or so validation repertoires were produced on the same platform as the 666 repertoires of the first cohort. To predict cytomegalovirus infection status, the study brought together high-throughput TCR immunosequencing, statistical association of individual TCRs with disease status, and machine learning. The study aimed to test whether signatures of past pathogen exposure could be identified by cataloging public T cell receptors. Besides the first cohort of some 670 subjects, a separate validation cohort made up of 120 different subjects was used. On the study overall, not on this receptor specifically: In vitro tests confirmed that a few of the cytomegalovirus-associated TCR beta chains recognize cytomegalovirus antigens. A total of roughly 160 TCR beta chains were listed by the study as associated with cytomegalovirus. The classifier was reported to diagnose cytomegalovirus status with high specificity and sensitivity in both the original cohort and the validation cohort. All 120 or so repertoires were used to score co-occurrence in the validation cohort in a later analysis, because that analysis had no HLA typing for the cohort. While some public TCRs were present in many individuals, most TCR sequences turned up only very rarely across donors. It was suggested by the authors that the approach could potentially be generalized to other disease states and immunological phenotypes. In a later analysis, TCRs clustered in the first cohort were found to also tend to co-occur in the approximately 110 validation repertoires, with about 94% of cluster scores above 0.

The germline V gene encodes CDR1 SGHRS and CDR2 YFSETQ. Trimmed from V: 1 base; trimmed from J: 4 bases; junction bases lacking a gene match: 5. Measured from the cysteine to the phenylalanine, the CDR3 is 15 residues long. Only CDR3 DNA remains: 45 bases, in frame from the first base. Separate from the approximately 690-subject first cohort, the validation cohort of about 130 subjects was the group to which the donors belonged. Preparation of the library involved the immunoSEQ multiplex PCR assay. The authors' analysis ran thus. A statistical classification framework was built to diagnose cytomegalovirus status from the catalog of TCR beta chain sequences. TCRdb stores this immuneACCESS table with in-frame sequences only. Part of the clones is absent; in the studies checked, under half of the shortfall reflects unresolved V genes, and no reason is known for the rest. The V and J calls and the clone size are those of that table, but D and trimming were determined from the DNA. Across this sample there are more than 110,000 clones, with roughly 81% seen only once. About 1.5% of the sample is held by the ten biggest clonotypes.

The sample was PBMCs. The chain was built from TRBV5-1 and TRBJ2-1; 7 bases in between match TRBD2. The clonotype comes from a woman aged 25 to 39 in good health and CMV-seronegative. The nucleotide sequence is TGCGCCAGCAGCTTGTATCGGGGGGAGTACAATGAGCAGTTCTTC. It translates as CASSLYRGEYNEQFF.